This TCR beta chain was recorded in a study of blood T cell repertoires in COVID-19. Across the whole study: Specimens from acute and convalescent COVID-19 originated in the United States, Italy and Spain. Nucleic acid was either cDNA or gDNA, and it came from T cells, B-cell-depleted T cells, or PBMCs.

In the authors' methods: Estimated nucleated cell counts came from reference gene primer amplification. Profiling relied on immunoSEQ multiplex PCR, and the TCRdb table lists in-frame clones only, not all of them. The V and J calls and clone size were taken over from that table, and D and trimming were inferred from the DNA. Of approximately 240,000 clones listed, around 82% are singletons. The CDR3 has 15 amino acids. Germline assignment: CDR1 MNHNS and CDR2 SASEGT. V was trimmed by 1 base and J by 3 bases, leaving 10 bases between them. Sequences were obtained from peripheral blood. The genes are TRBV6-1 and TRBJ2-1, with TRBD1 as a possible D gene (6 bases). This TCR came from a woman of 80 years or more with active or convalescent COVID-19. The CDR3 DNA follows: TGTGCCAGCAGTGAAGGGGGGCAGGGCTACAATGAGCAGTTCTTC. Residues: CASSEGGQGYNEQFF.